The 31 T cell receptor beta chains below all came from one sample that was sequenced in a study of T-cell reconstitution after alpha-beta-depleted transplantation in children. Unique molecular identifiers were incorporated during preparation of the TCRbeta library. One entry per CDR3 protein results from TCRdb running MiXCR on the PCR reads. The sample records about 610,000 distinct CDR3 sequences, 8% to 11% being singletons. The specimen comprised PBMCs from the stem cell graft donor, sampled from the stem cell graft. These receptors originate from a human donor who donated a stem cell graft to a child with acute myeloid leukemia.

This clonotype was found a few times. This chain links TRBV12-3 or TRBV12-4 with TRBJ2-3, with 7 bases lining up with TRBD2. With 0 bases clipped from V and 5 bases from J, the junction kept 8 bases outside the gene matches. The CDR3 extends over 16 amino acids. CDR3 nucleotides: TGTGCCAGCAGTTTAGCGGGAGGGCCGGAGGTAGATACGCAGTATTTT. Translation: CASSLAGGPEVDTQYF.

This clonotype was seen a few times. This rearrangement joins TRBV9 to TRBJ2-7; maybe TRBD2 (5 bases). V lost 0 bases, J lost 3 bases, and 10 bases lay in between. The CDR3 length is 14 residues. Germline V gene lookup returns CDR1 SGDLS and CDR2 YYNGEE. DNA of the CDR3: TGTGCCAGCAGCGTAGTTCTAGCTTGCTACGAGCAGTACTTC. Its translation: CASSVVLACYEQYF. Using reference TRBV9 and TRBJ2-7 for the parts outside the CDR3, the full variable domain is DSGVTQTPKHLITATGQRVTLRCSPRSGDLSVYWYQQSLDQGLQFLIQYYNGEERAKGNILERFSAQQFPDLHSELNLSSLELGDSALYFCASSVVLACYEQYFGPGTRLTVT.

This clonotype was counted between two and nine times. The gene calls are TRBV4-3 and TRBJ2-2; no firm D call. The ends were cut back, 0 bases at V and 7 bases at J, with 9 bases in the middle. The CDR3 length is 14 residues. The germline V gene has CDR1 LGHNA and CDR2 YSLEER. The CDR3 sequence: CASSQELRSGELFF. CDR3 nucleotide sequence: TGCGCCAGCAGCCAAGAACTCCGGAGCGGGGAGCTGTTTTTT.

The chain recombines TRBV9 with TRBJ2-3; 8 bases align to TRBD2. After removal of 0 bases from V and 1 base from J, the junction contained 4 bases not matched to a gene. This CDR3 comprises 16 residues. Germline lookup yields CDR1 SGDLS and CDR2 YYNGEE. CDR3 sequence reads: CASSVAAGGGTDTQYF. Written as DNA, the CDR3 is TGTGCCAGCAGCGTAGCGGCGGGGGGAGGCACAGATACGCAGTATTTT.

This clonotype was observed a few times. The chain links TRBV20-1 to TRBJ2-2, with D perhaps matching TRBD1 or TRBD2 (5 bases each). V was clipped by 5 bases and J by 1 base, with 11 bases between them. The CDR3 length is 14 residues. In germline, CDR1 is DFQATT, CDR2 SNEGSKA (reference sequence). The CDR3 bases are TGCAGTGCTTGCCGGGACCAGAACACCGGGGAGCTGTTTTTT. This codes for CSACRDQNTGELFF.

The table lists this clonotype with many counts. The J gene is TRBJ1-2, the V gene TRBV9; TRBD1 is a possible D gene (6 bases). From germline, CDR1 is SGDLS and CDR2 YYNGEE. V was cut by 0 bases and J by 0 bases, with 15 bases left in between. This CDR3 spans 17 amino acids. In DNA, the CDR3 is TGTGCCAGCAGCGTAGCTACTACGGACAGAGCTAACTATGGCTACACCTTC. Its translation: CASSVATTDRANYGYTF.

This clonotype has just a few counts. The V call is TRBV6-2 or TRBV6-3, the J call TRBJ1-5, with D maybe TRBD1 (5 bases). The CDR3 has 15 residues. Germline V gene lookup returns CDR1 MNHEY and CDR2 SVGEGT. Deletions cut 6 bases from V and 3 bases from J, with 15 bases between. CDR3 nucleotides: TGTGCCAGCAGCCTGAGAGACAGACCCAATCAGCCCCAGCATTTT. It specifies CASSLRDRPNQPQHF.

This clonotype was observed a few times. The DNA for the CDR3 is TGTGCCAGCACCGGGACTAGCGGGGGTGACGAGCAGTTCTTC. It specifies CASTGTSGGDEQFF. The genes are TRBV6-2 or TRBV6-3 and TRBJ2-1, with 14 positions matching TRBD2. Unmatched junction bases numbered 6, after V lost 7 bases and J lost 10 bases. This CDR3 has 14 residues. Per germline, CDR1 MNHEY and CDR2 SVGEGT.

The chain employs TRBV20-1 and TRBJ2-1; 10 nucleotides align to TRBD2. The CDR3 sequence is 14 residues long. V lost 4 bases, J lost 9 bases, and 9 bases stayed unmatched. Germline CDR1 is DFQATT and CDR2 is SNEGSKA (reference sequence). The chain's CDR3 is CSATGLAEIGEQFF. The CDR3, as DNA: TGCAGTGCTACCGGACTAGCGGAGATCGGTGAGCAGTTCTTC.

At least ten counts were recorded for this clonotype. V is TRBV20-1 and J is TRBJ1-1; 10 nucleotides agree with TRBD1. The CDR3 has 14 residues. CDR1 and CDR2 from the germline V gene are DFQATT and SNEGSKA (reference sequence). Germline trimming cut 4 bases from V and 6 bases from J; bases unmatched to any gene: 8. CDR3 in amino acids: CSANPPGQGPEAFF. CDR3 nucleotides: TGCAGTGCTAACCCACCGGGACAGGGGCCTGAAGCTTTCTTT.

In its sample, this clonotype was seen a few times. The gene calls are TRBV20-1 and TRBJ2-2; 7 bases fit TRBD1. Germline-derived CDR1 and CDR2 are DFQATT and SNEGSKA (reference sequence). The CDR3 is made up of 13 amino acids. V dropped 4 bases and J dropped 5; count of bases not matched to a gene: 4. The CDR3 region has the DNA TGCAGTGCTAAGGGACAGTTGACCGGGGAGCTGTTTTTT. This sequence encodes CSAKGQLTGELFF.

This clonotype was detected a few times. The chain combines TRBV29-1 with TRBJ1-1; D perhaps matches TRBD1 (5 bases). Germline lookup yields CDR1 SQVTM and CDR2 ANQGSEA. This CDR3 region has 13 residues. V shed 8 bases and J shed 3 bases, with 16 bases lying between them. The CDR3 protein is CSFRDGGYTEAFF. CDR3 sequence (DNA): TGCAGCTTCCGGGACGGCGGTTACACTGAAGCTTTCTTT.

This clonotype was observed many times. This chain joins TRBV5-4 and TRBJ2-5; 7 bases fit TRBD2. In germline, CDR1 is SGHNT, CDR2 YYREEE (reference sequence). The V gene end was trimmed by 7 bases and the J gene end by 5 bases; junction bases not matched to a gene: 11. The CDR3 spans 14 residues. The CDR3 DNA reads TGTGCCAGCGGTCTAATGGGAGGGCGGGAGACCCAGTACTTC. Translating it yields CASGLMGGRETQYF.

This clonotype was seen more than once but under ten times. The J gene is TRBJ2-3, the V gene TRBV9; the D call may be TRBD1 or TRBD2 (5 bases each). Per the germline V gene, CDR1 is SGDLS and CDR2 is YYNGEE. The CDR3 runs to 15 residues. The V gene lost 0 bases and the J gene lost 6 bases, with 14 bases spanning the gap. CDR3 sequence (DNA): TGTGCCAGCAGCGTAGAGGGACGGCCCGGGGATACGCAGTATTTT. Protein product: CASSVEGRPGDTQYF.

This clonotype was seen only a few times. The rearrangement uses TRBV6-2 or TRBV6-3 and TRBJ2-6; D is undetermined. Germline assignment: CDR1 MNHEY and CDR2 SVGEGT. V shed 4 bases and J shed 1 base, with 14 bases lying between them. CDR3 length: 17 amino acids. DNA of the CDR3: TGTGCCAGCAGTTTTGCACGGAGCTTTTCTGGGGCCAACGTCCTGACTTTC. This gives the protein CASSFARSFSGANVLTF.

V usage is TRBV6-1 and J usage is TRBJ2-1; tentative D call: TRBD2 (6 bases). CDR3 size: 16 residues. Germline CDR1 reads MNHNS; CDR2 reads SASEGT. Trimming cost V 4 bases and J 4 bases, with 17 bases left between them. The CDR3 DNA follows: TGTGCCAGCAGTGCGGTGACTAGTAAATCGTACAATGAGCAGTTCTTC. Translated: CASSAVTSKSYNEQFF.

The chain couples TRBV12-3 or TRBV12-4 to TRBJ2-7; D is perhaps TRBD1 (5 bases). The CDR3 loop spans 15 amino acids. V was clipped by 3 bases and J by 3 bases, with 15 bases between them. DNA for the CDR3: TGTGCCAGCAGTTTCGTCGCCCAGGGTGGCTACGAGCAGTACTTC. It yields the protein CASSFVAQGGYEQYF.

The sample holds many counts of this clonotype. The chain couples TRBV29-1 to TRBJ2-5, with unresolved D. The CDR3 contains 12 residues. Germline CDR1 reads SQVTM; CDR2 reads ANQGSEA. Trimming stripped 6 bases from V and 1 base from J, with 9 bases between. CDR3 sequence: CSVAGVQETQYF. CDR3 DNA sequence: TGCAGCGTCGCAGGAGTCCAAGAGACCCAGTACTTC.

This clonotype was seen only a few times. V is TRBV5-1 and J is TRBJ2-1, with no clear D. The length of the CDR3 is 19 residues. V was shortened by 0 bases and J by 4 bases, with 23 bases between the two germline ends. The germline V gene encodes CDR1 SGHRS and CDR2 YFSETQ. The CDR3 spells CASSLGFVSPPSEYNEQFF. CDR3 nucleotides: TGCGCCAGCAGCTTGGGCTTTGTCTCCCCCCCCAGTGAATACAATGAGCAGTTCTTC.

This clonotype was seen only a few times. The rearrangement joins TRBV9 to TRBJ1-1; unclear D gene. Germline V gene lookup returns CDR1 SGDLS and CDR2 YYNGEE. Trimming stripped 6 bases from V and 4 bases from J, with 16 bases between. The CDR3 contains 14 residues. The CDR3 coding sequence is TGTGCCAGCACTCCATCCCTTCTGCCCACTGAAGCTTTCTTT. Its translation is CASTPSLLPTEAFF.

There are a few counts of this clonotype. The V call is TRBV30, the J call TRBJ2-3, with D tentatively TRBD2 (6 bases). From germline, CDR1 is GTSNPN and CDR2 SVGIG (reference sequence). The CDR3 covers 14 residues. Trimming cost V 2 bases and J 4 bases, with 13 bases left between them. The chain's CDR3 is CAWSWAGSADTQYF. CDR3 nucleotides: TGTGCCTGGAGTTGGGCGGGGTCGGCAGATACGCAGTATTTT.

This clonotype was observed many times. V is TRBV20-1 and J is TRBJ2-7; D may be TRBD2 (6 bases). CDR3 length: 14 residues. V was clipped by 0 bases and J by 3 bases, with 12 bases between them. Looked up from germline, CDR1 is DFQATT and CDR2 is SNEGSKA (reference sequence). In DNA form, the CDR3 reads TGCAGTGCTAGAGAGGAGACTAGAAACTACGAGCAGTACTTC. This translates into CSAREETRNYEQYF.

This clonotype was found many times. The CDR3 loop reads CASSNREGSYEQYF. In DNA, the CDR3 is TGTGCCAGCTCTAACAGGGAAGGCTCCTACGAGCAGTACTTC. This chain links TRBV18 with TRBJ2-7; weak D call: TRBD1 (6 bases). CDR1 is KGHSH, CDR2 LQKENI, per germline. V lost 6 bases and J 0 bases, leaving 12 bases between the germline ends. CDR3 length equals 14 residues.

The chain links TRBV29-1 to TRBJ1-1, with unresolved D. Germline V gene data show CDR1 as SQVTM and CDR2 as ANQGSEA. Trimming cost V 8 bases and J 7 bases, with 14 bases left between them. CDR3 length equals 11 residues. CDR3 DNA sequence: TGCAGCTCCCAGGTTGCTAGTGAAGCTTTCTTT. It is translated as CSSQVASEAFF.

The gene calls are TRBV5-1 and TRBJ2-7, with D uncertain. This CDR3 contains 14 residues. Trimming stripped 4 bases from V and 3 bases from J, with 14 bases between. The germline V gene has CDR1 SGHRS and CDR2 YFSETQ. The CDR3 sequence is CASSGTPQDYEQYF. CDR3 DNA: TGCGCCAGCAGCGGTACACCGCAAGACTACGAGCAGTACTTC.

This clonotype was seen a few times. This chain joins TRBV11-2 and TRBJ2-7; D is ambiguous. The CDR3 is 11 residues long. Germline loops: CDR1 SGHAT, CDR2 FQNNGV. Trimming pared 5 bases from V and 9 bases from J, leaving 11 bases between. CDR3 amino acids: CASSPQVVQYF. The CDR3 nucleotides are TGTGCCAGCAGCCCCCAAGTGGTGCAGTACTTC.

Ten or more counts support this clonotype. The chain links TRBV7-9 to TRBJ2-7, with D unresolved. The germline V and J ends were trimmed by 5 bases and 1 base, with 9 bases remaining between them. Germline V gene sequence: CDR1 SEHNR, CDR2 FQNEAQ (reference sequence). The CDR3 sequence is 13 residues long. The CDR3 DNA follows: TGTGCCAGCAGCCCGGCAGCGTCCTACGAGCAGTACTTC. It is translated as CASSPAASYEQYF.

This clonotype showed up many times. Written as DNA, the CDR3 is TGCAGTGCTAGGAGGATGCCACTAACGGATACGCAGTATTTT. Protein: CSARRMPLTDTQYF. The rearrangement joins TRBV20-1 to TRBJ2-3; D unclear. CDR1 and CDR2 (germline): DFQATT, SNEGSKA (reference sequence). CDR3 size: 14 residues. V was clipped by 3 bases and J by 6 bases, with 16 bases between them.

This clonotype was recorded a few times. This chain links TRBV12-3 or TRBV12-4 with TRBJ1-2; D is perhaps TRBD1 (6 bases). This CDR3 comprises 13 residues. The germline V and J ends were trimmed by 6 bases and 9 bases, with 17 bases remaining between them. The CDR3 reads CASSSNRARSYTF. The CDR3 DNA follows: TGTGCCAGCAGCTCCAACAGGGCCAGGAGCTACACCTTC.

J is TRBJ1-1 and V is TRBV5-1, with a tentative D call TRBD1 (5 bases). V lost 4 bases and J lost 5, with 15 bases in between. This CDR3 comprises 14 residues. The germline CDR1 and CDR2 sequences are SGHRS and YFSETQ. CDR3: CASSHPGGGTEAFF. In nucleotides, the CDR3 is TGCGCCAGCAGCCACCCCGGGGGGGGAACTGAAGCTTTCTTT.

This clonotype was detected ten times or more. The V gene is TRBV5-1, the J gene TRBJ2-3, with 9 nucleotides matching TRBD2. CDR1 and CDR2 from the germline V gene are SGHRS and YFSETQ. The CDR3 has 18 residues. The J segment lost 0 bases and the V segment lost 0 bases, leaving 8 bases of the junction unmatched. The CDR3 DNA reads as TGCGCCAGCAGCTTGGGGAACAGACTAGCGGATAGCACAGATACGCAGTATTTT. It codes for CASSLGNRLADSTDTQYF.